This T cell receptor (beta chain) derives from a study of regulatory T cells in long-lasting Graves disease. Libraries of TCR beta came from iRepertoire HTBI primers plus Arm-PCR of CDR3 regions. TCRdb passed the multiplex PCR reads through MiXCR, listing each CDR3 protein once. Altogether about 540,000 distinct CDR3 sequences are present, less than 15% being singletons, with the ten largest covering 10%. The CDR3 is made up of 15 amino acids. Trimming left V 1 base short and J 1 base short, with 8 bases between. The germline gives CDR1 SGHRS, CDR2 YFSETQ. Time point reported: newly diagnosed GD, antithyroid drugs for less than 3 months. Scientists built the TCR library using RNA that was extracted from PBMCs. At least ten counts were recorded for this clonotype. These same data were also listed under a study on T cells in Graves' hyperthyroidism and ophthalmopathy.

V and J are TRBV5-1 and TRBJ2-2; no clear D gene. The TCR comes from a young man with Graves disease. The material was peripheral blood mononuclear cells (PBMCs), obtained at new diagnosis, from a patient treated with antithyroid drugs. CDR3 sequence: CASSLRSVNTGELFF. The CDR3 nucleotides are TGCGCCAGCAGCTTGAGAAGTGTGAACACCGGGGAGCTGTTTTTT. Combining the CDR3 with reference TRBV5-1 and TRBJ2-2 gives the whole variable domain KAGVTQTPRYLIKTRGQQVTLSCSPISGHRSVSWYQQTPGQGLQFLFEYFSETQRNKGNFPGRFSGRQFSNSRSEMNVSTLELGDSALYLCASSLRSVNTGELFFGEGSRLTVL.